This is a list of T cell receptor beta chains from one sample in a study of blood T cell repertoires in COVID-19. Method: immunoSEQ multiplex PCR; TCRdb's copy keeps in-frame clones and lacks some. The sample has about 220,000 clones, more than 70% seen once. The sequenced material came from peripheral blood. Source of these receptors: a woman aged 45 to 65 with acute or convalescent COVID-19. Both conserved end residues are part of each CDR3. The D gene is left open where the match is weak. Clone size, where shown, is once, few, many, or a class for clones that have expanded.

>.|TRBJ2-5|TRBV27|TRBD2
CASSFSRGEEETQYF
TGTGCCAGCAGTTTCTCGCGGGGGGAGGAAGAGACCCAGTACTTC
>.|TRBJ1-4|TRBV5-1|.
CASSLGSRGEKLFF
TGCGCCAGCAGCTTGGGAAGCAGGGGTGAAAAACTGTTTTTT
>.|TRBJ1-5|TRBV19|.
CASSIAPRNQPQHF
TGTGCCAGTAGTATAGCCCCACGGAATCAGCCCCAGCATTTT
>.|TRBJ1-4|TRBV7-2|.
CASSVQYNEKLFF
TGTGCCAGCAGCGTACAGTATAATGAAAAACTGTTTTTT
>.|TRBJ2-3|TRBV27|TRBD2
CASSPLAGASTDTQYF
TGTGCCAGCAGCCCCCTAGCGGGGGCTAGCACAGATACGCAGTATTTT
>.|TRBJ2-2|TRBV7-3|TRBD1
CASSLTQTGAYTGELFF
TGTGCCAGCAGTCTGACCCAGACAGGGGCATACACCGGGGAGCTGTTTTTT
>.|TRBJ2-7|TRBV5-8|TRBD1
CASSLGQGRIEQYF
TGTGCCAGCAGCTTAGGACAGGGGAGGATCGAGCAGTACTTC
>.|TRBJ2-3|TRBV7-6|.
CASSFWQGLTDTQYF
TGTGCCAGCAGCTTTTGGCAGGGTTTAACAGATACGCAGTATTTT
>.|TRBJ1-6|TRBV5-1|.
CASSFVLGDSPLHF
TGCGCCAGCAGCTTCGTTCTAGGTGATTCACCCCTCCACTTT
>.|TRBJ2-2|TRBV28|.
CASSLHNLAVNTGELFF
TGTGCCAGCAGTCTACATAATTTGGCGGTCAACACCGGGGAGCTGTTTTTT
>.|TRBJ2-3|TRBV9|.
CASSVQRPPDTQYF
TGTGCCAGCAGCGTGCAGCGGCCTCCGGATACGCAGTATTTT
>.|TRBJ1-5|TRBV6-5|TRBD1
CASSPGTGKQPQHF
TGTGCCAGCAGCCCCGGGACAGGTAAACAGCCCCAGCATTTT
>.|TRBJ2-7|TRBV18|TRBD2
CASSPPSGYEQYF
TGTGCCAGCTCACCTCCTAGCGGCTACGAGCAGTACTTC
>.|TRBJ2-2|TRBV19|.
CASSIARVTGELFF
TGTGCCAGTAGTATAGCCAGGGTCACCGGGGAGCTGTTTTTT
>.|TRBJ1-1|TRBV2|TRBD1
CASRYRGLNTEAFF
TGTGCCAGCAGATACAGGGGACTCAACACTGAAGCTTTCTTT
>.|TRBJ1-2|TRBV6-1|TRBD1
CASSEGEDRDYGYTF
TGTGCCAGCAGTGAAGGCGAGGACAGGGACTATGGCTACACCTTC
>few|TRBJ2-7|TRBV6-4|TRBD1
CASRITKRDRTTRAPSEQYF
TGTGCCAGCAGGATTACCAAACGGGACAGGACTACTAGGGCCCCATCGGAGCAGTACTTC
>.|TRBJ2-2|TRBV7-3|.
CASSPSSDRAGELFF
TGTGCCAGCAGCCCGTCCTCCGATCGAGCCGGGGAGCTGTTTTTT
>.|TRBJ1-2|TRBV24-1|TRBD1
CATSDAGQDFNYGYTF
TGTGCCACCAGTGATGCCGGACAGGATTTTAACTATGGCTACACCTTC
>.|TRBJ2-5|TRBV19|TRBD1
CASRMGQGAETQYF
TGTGCCAGTAGGATGGGACAGGGGGCAGAGACCCAGTACTTC
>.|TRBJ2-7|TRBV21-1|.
CASSKGGRTGTSYEQYF
TGTGCCAGCAGCAAAGGGGGGAGGACAGGGACTTCCTACGAGCAGTACTTC
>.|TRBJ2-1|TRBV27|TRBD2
CASSLRGVGLAGRNEQFF
TGTGCCAGCAGTTTAAGAGGGGTTGGACTAGCAGGACGCAATGAGCAGTTCTTC
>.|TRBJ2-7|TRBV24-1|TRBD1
CATSDRDRGNEQYF
TGTGCCACCAGTGATAGGGACAGGGGCAACGAGCAGTACTTC
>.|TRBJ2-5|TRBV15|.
CATSRDRSRETQYF
TGTGCCACCAGCAGAGATCGGAGCCGGGAGACCCAGTACTTC
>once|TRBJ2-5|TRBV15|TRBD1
CATSRGDRGQIQETQYF
TGTGCCACCAGCAGAGGGGACAGGGGACAAATCCAAGAGACCCAGTACTTC
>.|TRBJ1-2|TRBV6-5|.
CASTLNDRPGYGYTF
TGTGCCAGCACCCTTAATGACAGGCCCGGCTATGGCTACACCTTC
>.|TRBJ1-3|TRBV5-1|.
CASSAGPPGSGNTIYF
TGCGCCAGCAGCGCAGGTCCCCCAGGCTCTGGAAACACCATATATTTT
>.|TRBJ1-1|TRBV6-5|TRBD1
CATPTGDWNTEAFF
TGTGCCACCCCAACAGGGGATTGGAACACTGAAGCTTTCTTT
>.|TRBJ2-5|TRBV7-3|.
CASSRGGAQETQYF
TGTGCCAGCAGCCGAGGAGGGGCCCAAGAGACCCAGTACTTC
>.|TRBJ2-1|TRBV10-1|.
CASSEGTVSNEQFF
TGCGCCAGCAGTGAGGGTACAGTCAGCAATGAGCAGTTCTTC
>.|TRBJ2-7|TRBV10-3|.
CATKGTNSYEQYF
TGTGCCACCAAAGGGACAAACTCCTACGAGCAGTACTTC
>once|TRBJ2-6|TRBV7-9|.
CASSPVGGLAGANVLTF
TGTGCCAGCAGCCCCGTGGGGGGTCTGGCTGGGGCCAACGTCCTGACTTTC
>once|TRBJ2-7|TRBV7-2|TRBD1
CASSPGAGGSYEQYF
TGTGCCAGCAGCCCCGGGGCAGGGGGCTCCTACGAGCAGTACTTC
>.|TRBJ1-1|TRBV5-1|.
CASYLEGNTEAFF
TGCGCCAGCTATCTTGAGGGTAACACTGAAGCTTTCTTT
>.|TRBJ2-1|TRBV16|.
CASSQFGGLGEQFF
TGTGCCAGCAGCCAATTCGGCGGGTTGGGTGAGCAGTTCTTC
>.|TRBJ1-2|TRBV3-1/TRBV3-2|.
CASSQDGRRGGYTF
TGTGCCAGCAGCCAAGATGGGAGGCGAGGAGGCTACACCTTC
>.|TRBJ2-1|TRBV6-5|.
CASSPTGQGGEQFF
TGTGCCAGCAGTCCTACAGGGCAGGGCGGTGAGCAGTTCTTC
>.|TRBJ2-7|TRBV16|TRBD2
CASSQPGTSGNYEQYF
TGTGCCAGCAGCCAACCCGGGACTAGCGGGAATTACGAGCAGTACTTC
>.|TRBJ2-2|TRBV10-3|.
CATRGRDTGELFF
TGTGCCACTCGGGGTCGGGACACCGGGGAGCTGTTTTTT
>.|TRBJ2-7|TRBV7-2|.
CASSLGAGAAEQYF
TGTGCCAGCAGCTTAGGGGCGGGGGCGGCCGAGCAGTACTTC
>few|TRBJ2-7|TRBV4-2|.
CASSPPPQEGGRAYEQYF
TGTGCCAGCAGCCCACCCCCCCAAGAGGGCGGAAGAGCCTACGAGCAGTACTTC
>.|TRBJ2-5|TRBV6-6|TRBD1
CASSPHPGQEDQETQYF
TGTGCCAGCAGTCCCCACCCGGGACAGGAGGACCAAGAGACCCAGTACTTC
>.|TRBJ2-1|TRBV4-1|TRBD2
CASSQSLLAGGSDYNEQFF
TGCGCCAGCAGCCAGTCCCTGCTAGCGGGAGGTTCTGACTACAATGAGCAGTTCTTC
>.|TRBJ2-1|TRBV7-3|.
CASSPLSVGGYNEQFF
TGTGCCAGCAGTCCTTTGTCCGTTGGCGGCTACAATGAGCAGTTCTTC
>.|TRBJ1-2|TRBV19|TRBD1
CASSLLSRGQENGYTF
TGTGCCAGTAGTTTGCTAAGCAGGGGACAGGAAAATGGCTACACCTTC
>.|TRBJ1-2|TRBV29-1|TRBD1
CSVWTGENYGYTF
TGCAGCGTGTGGACAGGGGAAAACTATGGCTACACCTTC
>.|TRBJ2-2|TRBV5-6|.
CASSVGRSLRTGELFF
TGTGCCAGCAGCGTAGGTCGCTCTTTGAGGACCGGGGAGCTGTTTTTT
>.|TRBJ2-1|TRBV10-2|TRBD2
CASRTSGYNEQFF
TGCGCCAGCAGGACTAGCGGGTACAATGAGCAGTTCTTC
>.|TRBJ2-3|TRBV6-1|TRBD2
CASSGGTSGGTDTQYF
TGTGCCAGCAGTGGGGGGACTAGCGGGGGCACAGATACGCAGTATTTT
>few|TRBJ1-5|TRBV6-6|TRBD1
CASSRTTTGQGYQPQHF
TGTGCCAGCAGTCGAACTACGACAGGGCAGGGGTATCAGCCCCAGCATTTT
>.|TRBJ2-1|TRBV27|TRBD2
CASSWTVVLAGGDEQFF
TGTGCCAGCAGTTGGACGGTAGTGTTGGCGGGAGGGGATGAGCAGTTCTTC
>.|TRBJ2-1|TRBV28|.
CASSLQEVQFF
TGTGCCAGCAGTTTACAAGAGGTGCAGTTCTTC
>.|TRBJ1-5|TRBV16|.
CASSQHRGGNQPQHF
TGTGCCAGCAGCCAACACCGGGGGGGCAATCAGCCCCAGCATTTT
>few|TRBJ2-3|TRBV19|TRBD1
CASSWGQGVDTQYF
TGTGCCAGTAGTTGGGGACAGGGGGTAGATACGCAGTATTTT
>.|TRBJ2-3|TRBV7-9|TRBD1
CASGRDRGTDTQYF
TGTGCCAGCGGCCGGGACAGGGGAACAGATACGCAGTATTTT
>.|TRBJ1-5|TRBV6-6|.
CASSPAGPSNQPQHF
TGTGCCAGCAGTCCAGCGGGGCCGAGCAATCAGCCCCAGCATTTT
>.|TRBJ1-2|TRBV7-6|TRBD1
CASSLARDRGPGGYTF
TGTGCCAGCAGCTTAGCGCGAGACAGGGGGCCGGGAGGCTACACCTTC
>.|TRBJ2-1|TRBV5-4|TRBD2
CASSSGLAGGDEQFF
TGTGCCAGCAGCTCAGGACTAGCGGGAGGCGATGAGCAGTTCTTC
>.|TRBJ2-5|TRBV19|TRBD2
CASRLAGEGWETQYF
TGTGCCAGTCGCCTAGCGGGAGAGGGTTGGGAGACCCAGTACTTC
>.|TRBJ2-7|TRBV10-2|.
CASTGQKLYEQYF
TGCGCCAGCACCGGACAGAAGCTTTACGAGCAGTACTTC